Listed below are T cell receptor beta chains from one sample, sequenced in a study of a mutant IDH1 vaccine in newly diagnosed glioma. The repertoire was sequenced with immunoSEQ multiplex PCR; TCRdb's copy has only in-frame clones and lacks some. The sample gives 26,000 or so clones, around four fifths of which show up once; about 33% is in the top ten. These receptors have no known antigen. The sequences come from PBMCs, collected from a glioma patient whose treatment included an IDH1 peptide vaccine. These receptor sequences come from a man in his thirties or forties with glioma. The CDR3 runs from the conserved cysteine through the conserved F or W. The D gene is left open where the match is weak. Rows may omit the clone size; those that give it use once, few, many or a size class.

clone_size | d_call | j_call | v_call | cdr3_aa | cdr3_nt
NA | TRBD1 | TRBJ2-1 | TRBV30 | CAWREGQGASYNEQFF | TGTGCCTGGAGAGAGGGACAGGGGGCTTCCTACAATGAGCAGTTCTTC
NA | NA | TRBJ2-7 | TRBV10-3 | CAINEIRSYEQYF | TGTGCCATCAATGAAATTAGGTCCTACGAGCAGTACTTC
few | NA | TRBJ2-3 | TRBV5-6 | CASIPGRGNTDTQYF | TGTGCCAGCATCCCCGGCCGGGGGAACACAGATACGCAGTATTTT
NA | NA | TRBJ1-4 | TRBV30 | CAWSGGGRNEKLFF | TGTGCCTGGAGTGGAGGGGGACGCAATGAAAAACTGTTTTTT
NA | NA | TRBJ2-7 | TRBV10-3 | CAIRDTTRDRLEQYF | TGTGCCATCAGAGACACTACCCGAGACCGACTCGAGCAGTACTTC
NA | TRBD1 | TRBJ2-7 | TRBV10-3 | CAISVTGLTYEQYF | TGTGCCATCAGTGTGACAGGGCTAACCTACGAGCAGTACTTC
NA | NA | TRBJ1-1 | TRBV7-9 | CAILGEYRTEAFF | TGTGCCATCTTAGGGGAGTATCGGACTGAAGCTTTCTTT
NA | NA | TRBJ2-7 | TRBV6-5 | CASNAGRDEQYF | TGTGCCAGCAACGCGGGCAGGGACGAGCAGTACTTC
once | TRBD1 | TRBJ2-3 | TRBV19 | CASSIRYGDSSTDTQYF | TGTGCCAGTAGTATCAGATATGGGGACAGTAGCACAGATACGCAGTATTTT
NA | NA | TRBJ2-4 | TRBV5-1 | CASSLGGVDIQYF | TGCGCCAGCAGCTTGGGGGGCGTAGACATTCAGTACTTC
NA | NA | TRBJ1-2 | TRBV18 | CASSPKVIRTISNYGYTF | TGTGCCAGCTCACCAAAAGTAATAAGGACAATATCTAACTATGGCTACACCTTC
NA | TRBD1 | TRBJ1-1 | TRBV19 | CASSLGGTGTGAFF | TGTGCCAGTAGTCTCGGAGGGACAGGCACTGGAGCTTTCTTT
NA | NA | TRBJ2-7 | TRBV6-1 | CASREVGEQYF | TGTGCCAGCAGGGAAGTTGGGGAGCAGTACTTC
NA | TRBD1 | TRBJ2-7 | TRBV4-3 | CASSQEGWDRGSYEQYF | TGCGCCAGCAGCCAAGAAGGATGGGACAGAGGCTCCTACGAGCAGTACTTC
once | NA | TRBJ2-3 | TRBV11-1 | CASSLDGGPNTDTQYF | TGTGCCAGCAGCTTAGACGGGGGACCAAACACAGATACGCAGTATTTT
NA | NA | TRBJ2-7 | TRBV4-2 | CASSQEAQLEQYF | TGTGCCAGCAGCCAAGAAGCACAACTAGAGCAGTACTTC
NA | TRBD2 | TRBJ2-1 | TRBV9 | CASSAAGGRHNEQFF | TGTGCCAGCAGCGCGGCCGGCGGGAGGCACAATGAGCAGTTCTTC
NA | NA | TRBJ1-2 | TRBV4-2 | CASSQIGAGRSGYTF | TGTGCCAGCAGCCAAATAGGGGCAGGGAGATCTGGCTACACCTTC
few | NA | TRBJ1-1 | TRBV30 | CAWSGSAWDTLNTEAFF | TGTGCCTGGAGTGGGTCGGCTTGGGACACTCTGAACACTGAAGCTTTCTTT
NA | NA | TRBJ2-7 | TRBV27 | CASSVTQGGEQYF | TGTGCCAGCAGTGTAACCCAGGGTGGCGAGCAGTACTTC
NA | NA | TRBJ2-5 | TRBV5-1 | CASSPSSESTTQYF | TGCGCCAGCAGCCCATCTAGCGAGTCAACGACCCAGTACTTC
NA | NA | TRBJ1-5 | TRBV6-1 | CASSRGTQSNQPQHF | TGTGCCAGCAGTAGGGGGACTCAAAGCAATCAGCCCCAGCATTTT